This T cell receptor beta chain was found in a study of T cells in Graves' hyperthyroidism and ophthalmopathy. Individuals with ophthalmopathy presented a Clinical Activity Score of at least 3, a NOSPECS grade of at least 4 and a duration under 3 months. Not enrolled were patients with uncontrolled infection, other autoimmune disease, pregnancy or lactation. RNA transcripts yielded amplified TCR beta CDR3 regions. TCR CDR3 regions were first amplified by RT-PCR with HTBI primers. TCRdb re-called the multiplex PCR reads with MiXCR, one entry per CDR3 protein. The table shows approximately 490,000 distinct CDR3 sequences, with approximately 22% occurring only once. V was trimmed by 3 bases and J by 4 bases, leaving 12 bases between them. The CDR3 covers 14 residues. Germline values: CDR1 LGHDT, CDR2 YNNKEL (reference sequence).

The TCR was taken from a woman aged 65 to 85 with Graves' ophthalmopathy. The chain joins TRBV3-1 to TRBJ2-5; D possibly corresponds to TRBD2 (5 bases). What was sequenced was blood. This CDR3 reads CASSQRAARETQYF. The DNA for the CDR3 is TGTGCCAGCAGCCAGAGGGCCGCTCGAGAGACCCAGTACTTC.